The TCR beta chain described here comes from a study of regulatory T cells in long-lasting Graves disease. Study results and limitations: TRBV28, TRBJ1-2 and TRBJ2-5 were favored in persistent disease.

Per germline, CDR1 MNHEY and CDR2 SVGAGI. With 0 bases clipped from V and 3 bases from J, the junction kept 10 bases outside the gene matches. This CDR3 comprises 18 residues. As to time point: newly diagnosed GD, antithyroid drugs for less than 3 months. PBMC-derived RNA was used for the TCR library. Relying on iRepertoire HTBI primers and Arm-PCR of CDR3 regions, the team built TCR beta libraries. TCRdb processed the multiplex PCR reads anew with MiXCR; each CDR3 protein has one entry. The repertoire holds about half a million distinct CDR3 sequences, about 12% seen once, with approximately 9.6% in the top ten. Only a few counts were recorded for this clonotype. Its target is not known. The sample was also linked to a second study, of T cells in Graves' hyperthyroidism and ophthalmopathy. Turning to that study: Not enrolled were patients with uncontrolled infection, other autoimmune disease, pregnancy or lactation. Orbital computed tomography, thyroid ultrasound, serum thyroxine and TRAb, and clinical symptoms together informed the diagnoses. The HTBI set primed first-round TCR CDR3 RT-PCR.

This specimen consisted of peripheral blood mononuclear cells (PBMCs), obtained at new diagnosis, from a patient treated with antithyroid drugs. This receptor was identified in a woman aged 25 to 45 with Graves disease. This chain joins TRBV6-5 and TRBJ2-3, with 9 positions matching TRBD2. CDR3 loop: CASSYSAKLAGLTDTQYF. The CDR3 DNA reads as TGTGCCAGCAGTTACTCGGCTAAACTAGCGGGCCTAACAGATACGCAGTATTTT.